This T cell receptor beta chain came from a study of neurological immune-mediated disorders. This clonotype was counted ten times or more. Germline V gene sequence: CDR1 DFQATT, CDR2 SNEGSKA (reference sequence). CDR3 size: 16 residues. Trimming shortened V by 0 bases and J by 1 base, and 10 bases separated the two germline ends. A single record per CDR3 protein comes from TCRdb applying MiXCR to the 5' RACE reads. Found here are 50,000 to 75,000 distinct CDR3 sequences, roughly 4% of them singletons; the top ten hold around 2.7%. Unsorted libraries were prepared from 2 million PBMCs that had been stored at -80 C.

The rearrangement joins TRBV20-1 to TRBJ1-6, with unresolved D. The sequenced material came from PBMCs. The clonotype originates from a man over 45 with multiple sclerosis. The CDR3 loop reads CSARDLKGSYNSPLHF. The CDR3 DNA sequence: TGCAGTGCTAGAGATCTCAAGGGATCCTATAATTCACCCCTCCACTTT.